What follows are 20 T cell receptor beta chains derived from one specimen sequenced in a study of cytomegalovirus exposure and HLA in healthy donors. Both 60 Vbeta primers and 13 Jbeta primers went into the PCR. Measured with immunoSEQ multiplex PCR; TCRdb has only the in-frame clones, and not every one. In the table there are about 150,000 clones, around 74% of which are singletons. The sequenced material came from PBMCs. All receptors come from a man aged 50-60 years in good health and CMV-seropositive.

This chain joins TRBV5-1 and TRBJ1-2; the match to TRBD1 covers 10 bases. CDR1 and CDR2 (germline): SGHRS, YFSETQ. CDR3 size: 13 residues. The ends lost 4 bases at V and 6 bases at J; junction bases unmatched: 3. This CDR3 is CASSRDRGDGYTF. The CDR3 nucleotides read TGCGCCAGCAGCCGGGACAGGGGCGATGGCTACACCTTC. The variable domain in full, with the rest retrieved from reference TRBV5-1 and TRBJ1-2, is KAGVTQTPRYLIKTRGQQVTLSCSPISGHRSVSWYQQTPGQGLQFLFEYFSETQRNKGNFPGRFSGRQFSNSRSEMNVSTLELGDSALYLCASSRDRGDGYTFGSGTRLTVV.

The rearrangement joins TRBV19 to TRBJ1-1; 7 bases match TRBD1. V gave up 3 bases and J gave up 3 bases; unmatched junction bases: 13. This CDR3 contains 17 residues. Germline CDR1 LNHDA, CDR2 SQIVND (reference sequence). CDR3 nucleotide sequence: TGTGCCAGTAGTATGGGTTTGACAGGGACGTTCCACACTGAAGCTTTCTTT. Amino acid sequence: CASSMGLTGTFHTEAFF.

This clone was seen once. Distinct nucleotide sequences in the sample also encode this CDR3. The chain couples TRBV5-1 to TRBJ1-1; possibly TRBD1 for D (6 bases). Trimming took 0 bases from V and 3 from J, leaving 9 bases between them. Germline values: CDR1 SGHRS, CDR2 YFSETQ. The CDR3 has 14 amino acids. CDR3 coding DNA: TGCGCCAGCAGCTTGGACAGGGTAGACACTGAAGCTTTCTTT. The encoded protein is CASSLDRVDTEAFF.

The chain joins TRBV5-1 to TRBJ2-7; no reliable D call. Germline V lookup: CDR1 SGHRS, CDR2 YFSETQ. Trimming took off 3 bases at V and 1 base at J, with 11 bases between the two ends. The CDR3 totals 14 residues. The CDR3 reads CASSYNAESYEQYF. DNA for the CDR3: TGCGCCAGCAGCTACAACGCGGAATCCTACGAGCAGTACTTC.

This clone showed up just a few times. V and J are TRBV21-1 and TRBJ1-4; TRBD1 reflects the table's D call only, with no check against the DNA. TRBV21-1 has pseudogene status. The length of the CDR3 is 17 residues. The CDR3 region is CASSKMRSDRGSEKLFF. CDR3 coding DNA: TGTGCCAGCAGCAAGATGAGGTCGGACAGGGGGAGTGAAAAACTGTTTTTT.

This clone was counted only a few times. The chain uses TRBV27 and TRBJ2-7, with D perhaps matching TRBD2 (5 bases). CDR3 size: 11 residues. Trimming removed 8 bases at V and 7 bases at J, with 12 bases between. In germline, CDR1 is MNHEY, CDR2 SMNVEV (reference sequence). The CDR3 region is CASGGLREQYF. CDR3 DNA: TGTGCCAGCGGAGGATTAAGGGAGCAGTACTTC.

The chain links TRBV7-9 to TRBJ1-1, with D maybe TRBD1 (6 bases). CDR1 is SEHNR and CDR2 is FQNEAQ in the germline V gene (reference sequence). This CDR3 comprises 15 residues. V shed 1 base and J shed 1 base, with 10 bases lying between them. CDR3 nucleotide sequence: TGTGCCAGCAGCTTAGACAGGGTGGCGAACACTGAAGCTTTCTTT. Its translation is CASSLDRVANTEAFF.

This rearrangement joins TRBV5-1 to TRBJ2-1, with 11 bases matching TRBD2. Germline V CDR1 and CDR2: SGHRS, YFSETQ. V shed 4 bases and J 11 bases; nucleotides not matched to a gene: 8. CDR3 length: 14 residues. CDR3 protein: CASSGTSGAVQQFF. The CDR3 coding sequence is TGCGCCAGCAGCGGGACTAGCGGTGCCGTCCAGCAGTTCTTC. The variable domain in full, completed from reference TRBV5-1 and TRBJ2-1, reads KAGVTQTPRYLIKTRGQQVTLSCSPISGHRSVSWYQQTPGQGLQFLFEYFSETQRNKGNFPGRFSGRQFSNSRSEMNVSTLELGDSALYLCASSGTSGAVQQFFGPGTRLTVL.

The chain joins TRBV5-1 to TRBJ1-3, with a weak D call TRBD1 (6 bases). Trimming shortened V by 5 bases and J by 2 bases, and 8 bases separated the two germline ends. The germline CDR1 and CDR2 sequences are SGHRS and YFSETQ. The CDR3 length is 13 residues. The CDR3 protein is CASRPGAGNTIYF. Written as DNA, the CDR3 is TGCGCCAGCAGGCCAGGGGCTGGAAACACCATATATTTT.

V is TRBV5-8 and J is TRBJ2-7; TRBD1 might be the D (6 bases). The germline V gene has CDR1 SGHTS and CDR2 YDEGEE. V lost 1 base, J lost 2 bases, and 10 bases lay in between. The CDR3 extends over 14 amino acids. This CDR3 is CASSLQGLAYEQYF. In DNA, the CDR3 is TGTGCCAGCAGCTTGCAGGGGCTGGCCTACGAGCAGTACTTC. Full variable domain (outside the CDR3, taken from reference TRBV5-8 and TRBJ2-7): EAGVTQSPTHLIKTRGQQATLRCSPISGHTSVYWYQQALGLGLQFLLWYDEGEERNRGNFPPRFSGRQFPNYSSELNVNALELEDSALYLCASSLQGLAYEQYFGPGTRLTVT.

V gene TRBV5-5 combines with J gene TRBJ2-5; 9 bases agree with TRBD2. V dropped 5 bases and J dropped 3; count of bases not matched to a gene: 14. CDR1 and CDR2 (germline): SGHKS, YYEKEE (reference sequence). CDR3 length equals 17 residues. This chain's CDR3 is CASSTGTSSTLKETQYF. The CDR3 DNA reads TGTGCCAGCAGTACCGGGACTAGCTCCACTTTAAAAGAGACCCAGTACTTC.

CDR3 in DNA: TGTGCCAGCAATACAGGGGACACCGGGGAGCTGTTTTTT. Its protein is CASNTGDTGELFF. The chain combines TRBV6-1 with TRBJ2-2; 7 positions agree with TRBD1. Germline loops: CDR1 MNHNS, CDR2 SASEGT. The CDR3 totals 13 residues. V trimming: 7 bases; J trimming: 3 bases; junction bases outside the gene matches: 2.

V and J are TRBV10-1 and TRBJ2-7; tentatively, D is TRBD2 (5 bases). The CDR3 covers 12 residues. From germline, CDR1 is WNHNN and CDR2 SYGVQD (reference sequence). V lost 6 bases, J lost 6 bases, and 12 bases lay in between. CDR3 nucleotides: TGCGCCAGCAGCGGATACGAGGGCGAGCAGTACTTC. The encoded protein is CASSGYEGEQYF.

The rearrangement joins TRBV7-8 to TRBJ1-5, with D uncertain. This CDR3 contains 14 residues. Looked up from germline, CDR1 is SGHVS and CDR2 is FQNEAQ. V lost 5 bases to trimming and J lost 0 bases, with 8 bases between them. CDR3 loop: CASSPIVSNQPQHF. In DNA, the CDR3 is TGTGCCAGCAGCCCCATAGTTAGCAATCAGCCCCAGCATTTT.

V usage is TRBV10-3 and J usage is TRBJ2-3, with TRBD2 matching 9 bases. This CDR3 comprises 13 residues. J gave up 4 bases and V 10 bases, and 6 bases lay outside the gene matches. Per the germline V gene, CDR1 is ENHRY and CDR2 is SYGVKD. CDR3: CATPGTSPDTQYF. CDR3 nucleotides: TGTGCCACCCCCGGGACTAGCCCAGATACGCAGTATTTT.

The chain employs TRBV2 and TRBJ1-2; weak D call: TRBD1 (6 bases). CDR1 is SNHLY and CDR2 is FYNNEI in the germline V gene. The CDR3 loop spans 13 amino acids. Trimming took 6 bases from V and 2 from J, leaving 10 bases between them. CDR3 DNA sequence: TGTGCCAGCAGCCTCGGGACAAACTATGGCTACACCTTC. This encodes CASSLGTNYGYTF.

The CDR3 loop reads CAWSVPRMRDEQFF. CDR3 DNA sequence: TGTGCCTGGAGTGTACCTAGGATGCGAGATGAGCAGTTCTTC. This sequence joins TRBV30 and TRBJ2-1; no clear D gene. Between the trimmed V and J ends, which lost 0 bases and 8 bases, there was a span of 14 bases. This CDR3 is 14 amino acids long. Germline CDR1 reads GTSNPN; CDR2 reads SVGIG (reference sequence).

This sequence joins TRBV29-1 and TRBJ2-1; 8 bases fit TRBD2. With V trimmed by 6 bases and J by 2 bases, 6 bases remained unmatched. The germline V gene has CDR1 SQVTM and CDR2 ANQGSEA. The CDR3 spans 14 residues. The CDR3 nucleotides are TGCAGCGTGCTTACGGGAGGGCCCTACAATGAGCAGTTCTTC. The encoded protein is CSVLTGGPYNEQFF.

The chain links TRBV6-4 to TRBJ2-2; 7 bases align to TRBD1. With 0 bases clipped from V and 6 bases from J, the junction kept 7 bases outside the gene matches. The CDR3 covers 16 residues. Germline CDR1 and CDR2: MRHNA and SNTAGT. The CDR3 spells CASSDSGGAEAGELFF. The DNA for the CDR3 is TGTGCCAGCAGTGACTCAGGGGGCGCTGAGGCCGGGGAGCTGTTTTTT.

The rearrangement uses TRBV5-1 and TRBJ1-3; D unresolved. The CDR3 extends over 15 amino acids. From germline, CDR1 is SGHRS and CDR2 YFSETQ. The V and J ends lost 3 bases and 0 bases respectively, with 10 bases between them. The CDR3 coding sequence is TGCGCCAGCAGCTCCGTGGGAGTCTCTGGAAACACCATATATTTT. Translated, it gives CASSSVGVSGNTIYF.